This TCR beta chain was identified during a study of early T cells in non-severe SARS-CoV-2 infection. TCRdb redid the calling of the 5' RACE reads with MiXCR, one entry per CDR3 protein. The data hold about 55,000 distinct CDR3 sequences, with 12% observed a single time. The sequenced sample consisted of whole blood. This receptor was obtained from an adult who was a healthcare worker with PCR-confirmed SARS-CoV-2 infection or an uninfected control (not recorded which).

CDR3 protein: CASSEETSGIYNEQFF. The DNA of the CDR3 is TGTGCCAGCAGCGAAGAGACTAGCGGGATCTACAATGAGCAGTTCTTC. V gene TRBV9 combines with J gene TRBJ2-1; 11 positions agree with TRBD2. The V gene's germline CDR1 is SGDLS and CDR2 YYNGEE. The J segment lost 3 bases and the V segment lost 3 bases, leaving 5 bases of the junction unmatched. This CDR3 is built from 16 residues.